This TCR beta chain derives from a study of blood T cell repertoires in COVID-19. Study-wide context: Specimens from acute and convalescent COVID-19 originated in the United States, Italy and Spain.

V was clipped by 0 bases and J by 4 bases, with 15 bases between them. CDR1 PRHDT and CDR2 FYEKMQ come from the germline V gene (reference sequence). This CDR3 is built from 16 residues. The assay was immunoSEQ multiplex PCR, and TCRdb's table has in-frame clones only and misses some. The table has fewer than 300,000 clones, more than 85% seen once. The gene calls are TRBV13 and TRBJ2-5, with D possibly being TRBD2 (6 bases). Sequencing was performed on peripheral blood. The receptor was isolated from a man aged 30 to 45 with acute or convalescent COVID-19. Here the CDR3 reads CASSLGQPGLGETQYF. DNA for the CDR3: TGTGCCAGCAGCTTAGGCCAGCCGGGACTGGGAGAGACCCAGTACTTC.